This TCR beta chain was identified during a study of blood T cells in healthy people across ages. The CDR3 runs to 15 residues. The V gene's germline CDR1 is MNHNY and CDR2 SVGAGI (reference sequence). Trimming at V came to 6 bases and at J to 5 bases, leaving 7 bases not matched to a gene. Study findings and constraints: Investigators treated diversity estimates from one million T cells as underestimates.

Turning to this clonotype: Its antigen remains unknown.

The authors ran a second PCR of about 6 to 11 cycles using a sample-barcoded 5' primer and a J-beta primer mix. TCRdb reprocessed the 5' RACE reads with MiXCR, giving one entry per CDR3 protein. The table has 450,000 to 600,000 distinct CDR3 sequences, about a quarter seen once. This same sample was also part of a study on T cells of mothers and their children. In that study: Detection of persistent microchimeric T cell clones did not occur.

The sequenced sample consisted of blood. This sequence originates from a boy aged 2 to 10 in good health. The chain carries TRBV6-6 and TRBJ1-4, with 9 bases aligning to TRBD1. In nucleotides, the CDR3 is TGTGCCAGCAGGACACCGGGACAGGGAAATGAAAAACTGTTTTTT. Translated: CASRTPGQGNEKLFF.